This T cell receptor beta chain was identified during a study of blood T cell repertoires in COVID-19. Cohort allocation depended upon clinical history that participants reported. The protocol was immunoSEQ multiplex PCR, while the TCRdb copy is restricted to in-frame clones and leaves out a portion. Of some 230,000 clones listed, just under 85% were seen once; the top ten hold roughly 1.3%. This receptor was obtained from a woman in her 40s with acute COVID-19. Sequenced sample: PBMCs or T cells enriched from blood (not recorded which).

CDR3 sequence reads: CASSQGRWGGMNTEAFF. The CDR3 nucleotides read TGTGCCAGCAGCCAAGGGAGGTGGGGGGGCATGAACACTGAAGCTTTCTTT. This chain joins TRBV3-1 (or the pseudogene TRBV3-2) and TRBJ1-1; D might be TRBD1 (6 bases). The CDR3 length is 17 residues. V gave up 1 base and J gave up 0 bases, with 15 bases separating them. From germline, CDR1 is LGHDT and CDR2 YNNKEL (reference sequence).